This T cell receptor beta chain originates from a study of human T cells and chemical hapten exposure. The wider study: All through the approximately 25-week study, the scalp of each patient received diphenylcyclopropenone doses weekly. Notes on the study in general: The donors suffered from alopecia, so their immune response may not match that of healthy people.

This clonotype was seen more than once but under ten times. Its antigen is as yet unknown. Individual cDNA molecules each carried unique molecular identifiers attached by the library. TCRdb itself ran the RACE reads through MiXCR, one entry per CDR3 protein. Of roughly 100,000 distinct CDR3 sequences in the sample, around 9.3% are singletons; the top ten hold just over 2%. The time point: patch test 2, 6 weeks after DPC sensitization. Treatment of the sample: therapeutic diphenylcyclopropenone sensitization with weekly scalp DPC. The source was whole blood, collected in connection with sensitization to the hapten diphenylcyclopropenone (DPC). The source is a woman aged 40 to 49 with alopecia areata. Some clones in this sample may be carry-over from other donors' samples.

This CDR3 reads CASSPRRNEQFF. The CDR3 DNA reads as TGTGCCAGCAGTCCGCGACGAAATGAGCAGTTCTTC. The chain recombines TRBV28 with TRBJ2-1; D ambiguous. V lost 5 bases and J 7 bases, leaving 9 bases between the germline ends. The CDR3 length is 12 residues. CDR1 MDHEN and CDR2 SYDVKM come from the germline V gene.